This T cell receptor (beta chain) was captured by sequencing in a study of blood T cell repertoires in COVID-19. The wider study: Collection of acute and convalescent COVID-19 samples took place in the United States, Italy and Spain. From T cells, B-cell-depleted T cells, or PBMCs came the material, which was cDNA or gDNA.

Enrollees, roughly 18 to 90 years old, lived in about two dozen US areas. No more than 2 weeks before study entry, exposed participants had met a case of COVID-19. This table comes from immunoSEQ multiplex PCR, and its TCRdb copy is limited to in-frame clones, with some not included. The sample has approximately 220,000 clones, around four fifths seen once; the top ten hold around 4.6%. V shed 8 bases and J shed 1 base, with 14 bases lying between them. The CDR3 extends over 14 amino acids. CDR1 is WSHSY, CDR2 SAAADI, per germline. Sequencing was carried out using PBMCs or T cells enriched from blood (not recorded which). V usage is TRBV10-2 and J usage is TRBJ2-5; D might be TRBD1 (6 bases). This TCR was sampled from a woman between 50 and 59 years old who had been exposed to COVID-19. The CDR3 spells CASALQGTQETQYF. As DNA, the CDR3 is TGCGCCAGCGCCTTACAGGGAACCCAAGAGACCCAGTACTTC.